This TCR beta chain was sequenced during a study of blood T cells in healthy people across ages. Study-wide points: A strong correlation was found between TCR beta diversity and the percentage of naive T cells.

For the second PCR, which ran for 7 to 11 cycles, a sample-barcoded 5' primer and a J-beta primer mix were used. TCRdb ran MiXCR on the 5' RACE reads and lists one entry per CDR3 protein. The profile shows about 1.6 million distinct CDR3 sequences, 34% of them singletons. This clonotype was detected ten times or more. Antigen: not known. The CDR3 loop spans 13 amino acids. The germline CDR1 and CDR2 sequences are SGHTA and FQGNSA. Trimming cost V 4 bases and J 4 bases, with 11 bases left between them. This TCR came from a woman aged 25 to 39 in good health. Sequenced material: blood. The chain employs TRBV7-2 and TRBJ2-7, with D possibly TRBD1 on 5 matching bases. Here the CDR3 DNA reads TGTGCCAGCAGCTCCCGGGCAGGGTACGAGCAGTACTTC. This encodes CASSSRAGYEQYF.